The T cell receptor (beta chain) described here comes from a study of tumor-infiltrating lymphocytes in oesophageal squamous cell carcinoma. TCRdb independently ran MiXCR on the PCR reads; one entry per CDR3 protein. Among almost 20,000 distinct CDR3 sequences listed, 40% were seen once. The germline gives CDR1 SGHVS, CDR2 FNYEAQ. This CDR3 contains 14 residues. This clonotype was recorded a few times. The germline gene is not matched at one end of the junction; a read error may be the cause. The rearrangement uses TRBV7-6 and TRBJ2-5, with D unresolved. The clonotype comes from a male donor with esophageal squamous cell carcinoma. What was sequenced was blood. The CDR3 nucleotides are TGTGCCAGCAGCGCTAACTCCTATAATTCACCCCTCCACTTC. Amino acids: CASSANSYNSPLHF.